This T cell receptor beta chain was sequenced during a study of blood T cells in healthy people across ages. Primed by a sample-barcoded 5' primer and a J-beta primer mix, a second PCR proceeded for about 7 to 11 cycles. TCRdb ran MiXCR on the 5' RACE reads and lists one entry per CDR3 protein. The data hold 1.5 million or so distinct CDR3 sequences, with about 40% observed a single time. The V and J ends lost 6 bases and 2 bases respectively, with 17 bases between them. The CDR3 runs to 15 residues. Germline V gene data show CDR1 as MNHEY and CDR2 as SVGAGI. This chain connects TRBV6-5 to TRBJ2-7; either TRBD1 or TRBD2 may supply D (5 bases each). Material: blood. The sequence was obtained from a woman younger than 35 in good health. The CDR3 is CASSHLGRSPYEQYF. In nucleotides, the CDR3 is TGTGCCAGCAGCCACTTGGGACGGAGCCCCTACGAGCAGTACTTC.